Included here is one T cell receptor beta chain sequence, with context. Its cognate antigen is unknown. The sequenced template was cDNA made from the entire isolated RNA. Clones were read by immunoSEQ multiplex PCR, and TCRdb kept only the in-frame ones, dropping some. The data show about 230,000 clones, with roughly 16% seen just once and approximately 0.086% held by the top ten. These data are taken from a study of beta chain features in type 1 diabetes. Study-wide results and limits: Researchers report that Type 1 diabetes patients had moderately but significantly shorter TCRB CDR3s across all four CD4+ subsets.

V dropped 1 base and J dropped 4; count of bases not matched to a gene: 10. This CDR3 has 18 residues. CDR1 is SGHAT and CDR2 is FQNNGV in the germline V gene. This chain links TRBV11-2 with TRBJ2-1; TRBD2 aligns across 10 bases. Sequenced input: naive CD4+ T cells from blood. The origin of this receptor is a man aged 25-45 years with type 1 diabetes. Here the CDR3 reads CASSLVSASGRLYNEQFF. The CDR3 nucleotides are TGTGCCAGCAGCTTAGTGTCGGCTAGCGGGAGACTTTACAATGAGCAGTTCTTC.